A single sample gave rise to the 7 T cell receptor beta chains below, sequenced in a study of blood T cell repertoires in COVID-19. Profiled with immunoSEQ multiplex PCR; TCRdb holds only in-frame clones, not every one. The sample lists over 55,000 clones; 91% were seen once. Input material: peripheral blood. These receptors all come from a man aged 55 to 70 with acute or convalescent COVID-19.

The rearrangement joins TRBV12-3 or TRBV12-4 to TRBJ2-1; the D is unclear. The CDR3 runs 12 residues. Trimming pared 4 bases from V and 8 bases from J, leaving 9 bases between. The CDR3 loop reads CASSSDSYEQFF. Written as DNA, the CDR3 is TGTGCCAGCAGTTCCGACTCGTATGAGCAGTTCTTC.

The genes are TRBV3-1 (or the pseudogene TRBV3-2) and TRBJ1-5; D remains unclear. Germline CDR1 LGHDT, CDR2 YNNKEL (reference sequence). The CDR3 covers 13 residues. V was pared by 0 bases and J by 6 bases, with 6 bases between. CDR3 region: CASSQDRAQPQHF. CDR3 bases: TGTGCCAGCAGCCAAGATAGAGCTCAGCCCCAGCATTTT.

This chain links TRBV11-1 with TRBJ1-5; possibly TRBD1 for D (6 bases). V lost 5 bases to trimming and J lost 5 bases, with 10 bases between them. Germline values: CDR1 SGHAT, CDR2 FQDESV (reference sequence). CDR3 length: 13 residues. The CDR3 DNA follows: TGTGCCAGCAGCCGGACAGAGGATCAGCCCCAGCATTTT. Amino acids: CASSRTEDQPQHF.

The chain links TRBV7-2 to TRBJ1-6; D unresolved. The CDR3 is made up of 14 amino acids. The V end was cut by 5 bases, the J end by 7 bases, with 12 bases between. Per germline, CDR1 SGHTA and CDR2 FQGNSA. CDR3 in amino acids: CASSPGEANSPLHF. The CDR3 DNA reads TGTGCCAGCAGCCCCGGGGAAGCCAATTCACCCCTCCACTTT.

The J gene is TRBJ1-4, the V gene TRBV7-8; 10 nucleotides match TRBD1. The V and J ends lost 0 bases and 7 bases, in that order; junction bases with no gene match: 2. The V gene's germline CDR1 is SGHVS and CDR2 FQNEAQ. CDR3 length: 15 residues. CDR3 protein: CASSLATGGGEKLFF. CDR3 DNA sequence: TGTGCCAGCAGCTTAGCGACAGGGGGCGGTGAAAAACTGTTTTTT.

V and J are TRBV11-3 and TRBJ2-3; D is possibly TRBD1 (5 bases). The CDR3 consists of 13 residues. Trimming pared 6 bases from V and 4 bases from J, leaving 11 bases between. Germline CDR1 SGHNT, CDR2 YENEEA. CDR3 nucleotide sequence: TGTGCCAGCAGATGGGGCGCCTCAGATACGCAGTATTTT. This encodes CASRWGASDTQYF.

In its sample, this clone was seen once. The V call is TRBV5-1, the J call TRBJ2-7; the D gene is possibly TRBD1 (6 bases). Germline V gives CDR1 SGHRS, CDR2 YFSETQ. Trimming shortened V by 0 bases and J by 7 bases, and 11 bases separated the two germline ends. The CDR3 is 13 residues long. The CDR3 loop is CASSLDQGREQYF. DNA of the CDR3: TGCGCCAGCAGCTTGGACCAGGGGCGGGAGCAGTACTTC.